Listed here are 13 T cell receptor beta chains from one sample, sequenced in a study of blood T cell repertoires in COVID-19. The assay was immunoSEQ multiplex PCR, and TCRdb's table has in-frame clones only and misses some. The sample records roughly 200,000 clones, about four fifths being singletons. Sequenced sample: PBMCs or T cells enriched from blood (not recorded which). Receptors were obtained from a man between 35 and 55 years old who had recovered from COVID-19.

The rearrangement joins TRBV5-1 to TRBJ1-1; D uncertain. Germline CDR1 is SGHRS and CDR2 is YFSETQ. The CDR3 sequence is 15 residues long. V dropped 0 bases and J dropped 0 bases, with 9 bases sitting between them. CDR3 DNA: TGCGCCAGCAGCTTGGCCTCCCCTTTGAACACTGAAGCTTTCTTT. Translated: CASSLASPLNTEAFF.

The gene calls are TRBV9 and TRBJ1-6, with D unclear. The CDR3 contains 16 residues. Germline V lookup: CDR1 SGDLS, CDR2 YYNGEE. Trimming removed 2 bases at V and 0 bases at J, with 9 bases between. The CDR3 DNA reads TGTGCCAGCAGCGTGTCCGGGAGCTCCTATAATTCACCCCTCCACTTT. Its translation: CASSVSGSSYNSPLHF.

The sample holds one count of this clone. J is TRBJ2-6 and V is TRBV27; D is ambiguous. The CDR3 covers 15 residues. Trimming removed 7 bases from V and 2 bases from J, with 12 bases in between. CDR1 and CDR2 from the germline V gene are MNHEY and SMNVEV (reference sequence). CDR3 residues: CASTLSRPGANVLTF. The CDR3 DNA sequence: TGTGCCAGCACCTTGAGCCGTCCTGGGGCCAACGTCCTGACTTTC. The full variable domain, its missing parts supplied by reference TRBV27 and TRBJ2-6, is EAQVTQNPRYLITVTGKKLTVTCSQNMNHEYMSWYRQDPGLGLRQIYYSMNVEVTDKGDVPEGYKVSRKEKRNFPLILESPSPNQTSLYFCASTLSRPGANVLTFGAGSRLTVL.

The CDR3 DNA sequence: TGTGCCAGCAGCCGGGGACTAGCGGTCAATGAGCAGTTCTTC. Its protein product is CASSRGLAVNEQFF. V usage is TRBV7-2 and J usage is TRBJ2-1, with 11 bases that match TRBD2. With V trimmed by 5 bases and J by 6 bases, 3 bases remained unmatched. The CDR3 is made up of 14 amino acids. The V gene's germline CDR1 is SGHTA and CDR2 FQGNSA.

To note about this clone: Other DNA sequences from this sample encode an identical CDR3 as well. The chain carries TRBV30 and TRBJ1-1; D not resolved. CDR3 length: 11 residues. Trimming took 0 bases from V and 5 from J, leaving 4 bases between them. Germline CDR1 and CDR2: GTSNPN and SVGIG (reference sequence). CDR3 sequence: CAWSVQTEAFF. In DNA form, the CDR3 reads TGTGCCTGGAGTGTACAAACTGAAGCTTTCTTT.

The chain links TRBV19 to TRBJ2-5, with 12 nucleotides matching TRBD2. J lost 5 bases, V lost 1 base, and 2 bases had no gene match. The CDR3 consists of 15 residues. Per the germline V gene, CDR1 is LNHDA and CDR2 is SQIVND (reference sequence). CDR3 region: CASSIGTSGKETQYF. The CDR3, as DNA: TGTGCCAGTAGTATAGGGACTAGCGGGAAGGAGACCCAGTACTTC.

The V gene is TRBV6-5, the J gene TRBJ1-3, with unresolved D. V shed 2 bases and J shed 0 bases, with 8 bases lying between them. Germline V gene data show CDR1 as MNHEY and CDR2 as SVGAGI. This CDR3 region has 15 residues. This CDR3 is CASSYVGSSGNTIYF. The CDR3 region has the DNA TGTGCCAGCAGTTACGTGGGGAGCTCTGGAAACACCATATATTTT.

This clone was counted between two and nine times. V usage is TRBV2 and J usage is TRBJ1-6; weak D call: TRBD1 (6 bases). Trimming left V 7 bases short and J 8 bases short, with 12 bases between. Per germline, CDR1 SNHLY and CDR2 FYNNEI. The CDR3 runs 13 residues. CDR3 loop: CASTGTPDSPLHF. Here the CDR3 DNA reads TGTGCCAGCACTGGGACACCGGATTCACCCCTCCACTTT.

V is TRBV7-2 and J is TRBJ2-5; 8 bases agree with TRBD1. J lost 5 bases, V lost 8 bases, and 13 bases had no gene match. This CDR3 spans 15 amino acids. Germline lookup yields CDR1 SGHTA and CDR2 FQGNSA. Written as DNA, the CDR3 is TGTGCCAGCCAATTTACAGGGGGAATTTGGGAGACCCAGTACTTC. It codes for CASQFTGGIWETQYF.

The chain links TRBV7-2 to TRBJ1-5; a weak D match, TRBD1 (6 bases). This CDR3 contains 13 residues. In germline, CDR1 is SGHTA, CDR2 FQGNSA. V lost 4 bases to trimming and J lost 5 bases, with 9 bases between them. The CDR3 nucleotides read TGTGCCAGCAGCTACTACAGGGATCAGCCCCAGCATTTT. It codes for CASSYYRDQPQHF.

This chain links TRBV9 with TRBJ2-2; 7 bases fit TRBD2. Germline CDR1 reads SGDLS; CDR2 reads YYNGEE. The CDR3 totals 16 residues. V shed 0 bases and J 2 bases; nucleotides not matched to a gene: 4. The CDR3 DNA follows: TGTGCCAGCAGCGTAGCTGGGGGGGTAAACACCGGGGAGCTGTTTTTT. This codes for CASSVAGGVNTGELFF.

CDR3 in amino acids: CASSLMESSYNEQFF. The CDR3, as DNA: TGTGCCAGCAGCTTAATGGAGAGCTCCTACAATGAGCAGTTCTTC. J is TRBJ2-1 and V is TRBV7-2; no clear D gene. The CDR3 totals 15 residues. Germline V gene data show CDR1 as SGHTA and CDR2 as FQGNSA. Trimming removed 2 bases from V and 0 bases from J, with 8 bases in between.

This clone has a single count. The V call is TRBV2, the J call TRBJ2-5, with TRBD1 matching 7 bases. Germline CDR1 SNHLY, CDR2 FYNNEI. Trimming removed 6 bases from V and 5 bases from J; junction bases left unmatched: 3. The CDR3 loop spans 12 amino acids. CDR3 residues: CASSVQGETQYF. The CDR3 bases are TGTGCCAGCAGCGTACAGGGGGAGACCCAGTACTTC.